This T cell receptor (beta chain) was profiled in a study of blood T cell repertoires in COVID-19. Study in general: Sources were T cells, B-cell-depleted T cells, or PBMCs; the material itself was cDNA or gDNA.

Clones were sequenced by immunoSEQ multiplex PCR, and TCRdb holds only the in-frame ones, with some missing. This table has about 300,000 clones, around 89% appearing once. Followed over time, Seattle patients had been enrolled while infection was active. Sequences were obtained from peripheral blood. This receptor was taken from a woman in her forties or fifties with COVID-19, enrolled during active disease.

The CDR3 loop reads CASRSTGENQPQHF. CDR3 DNA sequence: TGTGCCAGCAGAAGCACGGGAGAAAATCAGCCCCAGCATTTT. This chain joins TRBV6-5 and TRBJ1-5; D not resolved. In germline, CDR1 is MNHEY, CDR2 SVGAGI. CDR3 length: 14 residues. V was cut by 6 bases and J by 4 bases, with 13 bases left in between.